Reported below is one T cell receptor (beta chain). The antigen is not known. The data belong to a study of CD8 T cells in ankylosing spondylitis. Findings and caveats of the study: What seemed typical of ankylosing spondylitis blood was a TCR beta motif built from several highly homologous variants. Disease-associated clonotypes exhibited CD8+ identity and were relatively infrequent in peripheral blood. Certain motif variants had earlier been reported in reactive arthritis synovial fluid and blood. In ankylosing spondylitis patients, matched synovial fluid reportedly showed significant enrichment of disease-linked clones.

Trimming removed 5 bases at V and 7 bases at J, with 15 bases between. CDR3 length: 12 amino acids. Germline CDR1 and CDR2: SQVTM and ANQGSEA. Construction of TCR beta libraries was performed using quantitative 5'-RACE with molecular barcodes. TCRdb ran MiXCR on the 5' RACE reads and lists one entry per CDR3 protein. The sample includes about 420,000 distinct CDR3 sequences, around 22% of them seen just once. The chain employs TRBV29-1 and TRBJ2-7, with D possibly TRBD1 on 5 matching bases. The TCR was taken from a male donor with ankylosing spondylitis. Input material: blood, either unsorted or a sorted T cell fraction (not recorded which). The DNA of the CDR3 is TGCAGCGTTCGGGTAGGGGATCGGGAGCAGTACTTC. Residues: CSVRVGDREQYF.